The 25 T cell receptor beta chains in this list originate from one sample, sequenced in a study of OX40 agonist ivuxolimab in advanced cancers. Sequencing used immunoSEQ multiplex PCR; TCRdb keeps in-frame clones, though not all of them. The table includes roughly 61,000 clones, about 88% detected once. Specimen: CD4+ or CD8+ T cells sorted from blood, collected in a trial of the OX40 agonist ivuxolimab. Receptors were obtained from an adult with an advanced solid tumor such as melanoma, head and neck, liver or kidney cancer.

The chain links TRBV2 to TRBJ2-2; 10 bases are shared with TRBD1. With V trimmed by 4 bases and J by 5 bases, 10 bases remained unmatched. CDR1 is SNHLY and CDR2 is FYNNEI in the germline V gene. The CDR3 is 17 residues long. The CDR3 sequence is CASSGGSGQGKTGELFF. DNA for the CDR3: TGTGCCAGCAGTGGGGGTTCGGGACAGGGGAAGACCGGGGAGCTGTTTTTT. The variable domain in full, with the rest retrieved from reference TRBV2 and TRBJ2-2, is EPEVTQTPSHQVTQMGQEVILRCVPISNHLYFYWYRQILGQKVEFLVSFYNNEISEKSEIFDDQFSVERPDGSNFTLKIRSTKLEDSAMYFCASSGGSGQGKTGELFFGEGSRLTVL.

This clone was seen a few times. This chain links TRBV7-2 with TRBJ1-3; 9 positions agree with TRBD1. The length of the CDR3 is 19 residues. V gave up 5 bases and J gave up 0 bases; unmatched junction bases: 14. CDR1 is SGHTA and CDR2 is FQGNSA in the germline V gene. Here the CDR3 reads CASSRPGQGVGLSGNTIYF. CDR3 nucleotide sequence: TGTGCCAGCAGCCGCCCGGGACAGGGTGTAGGCCTCTCTGGAAACACCATATATTTT.

The chain has TRBV14 and TRBJ1-2; D is unresolved. Per germline, CDR1 SGHDN and CDR2 FVKESK. With 0 bases removed from V and 7 bases from J, the gap between germline ends came to 3 bases. This CDR3 spans 11 amino acids. The CDR3 is CASSQDRGYTF. As DNA, the CDR3 is TGTGCCAGCAGCCAAGATCGTGGCTACACCTTC.

The chain couples TRBV19 to TRBJ2-3; 7 bases map to TRBD2. This CDR3 region has 15 residues. After removal of 3 bases from V and 1 base from J, the junction contained 4 bases not matched to a gene. Germline CDR1 LNHDA, CDR2 SQIVND (reference sequence). In DNA, the CDR3 is TGTGCCAGTAGTATGGGGACTACCCGCACAGATACGCAGTATTTT. This codes for CASSMGTTRTDTQYF.

For the CDR3, the DNA is TGCGCCAGCAGCCCCAGTGCGGGTTATGACCTCAGCGTCTCCTACAATGAGCAGTTCTTC. Residues: CASSPSAGYDLSVSYNEQFF. V is TRBV5-1 and J is TRBJ2-1; perhaps TRBD2 as D (5 bases). This CDR3 spans 20 amino acids. In germline, CDR1 is SGHRS, CDR2 YFSETQ. The ends were cut back, 4 bases at V and 0 bases at J, with 26 bases in the middle.

V gene TRBV7-9 combines with J gene TRBJ2-3; 11 nucleotides line up with TRBD1. The CDR3 consists of 15 residues. The trim removed 5 bases at V and 3 bases at J, leaving 4 bases unmatched. Germline CDR1 reads SEHNR; CDR2 reads FQNEAQ (reference sequence). The CDR3 region is CASSQGQGVTDTQYF. The CDR3, as DNA: TGTGCCAGCAGCCAGGGACAGGGGGTGACAGATACGCAGTATTTT.

This rearrangement joins TRBV6-5 to TRBJ2-7; 7 nucleotides align to TRBD1. Trimming removed 4 bases from V and 6 bases from J; junction bases left unmatched: 3. The CDR3 is 12 residues long. Germline CDR1 is MNHEY and CDR2 is SVGAGI. CDR3 residues: CASSSTGREQYF. DNA of the CDR3: TGTGCCAGCAGTTCGACAGGGCGCGAGCAGTACTTC.

The chain joins TRBV19 to TRBJ1-4, with a tentative D call TRBD1 (5 bases). Trimming took off 3 bases at V and 5 bases at J, with 10 bases between the two ends. CDR3 size: 14 residues. Germline V gene sequence: CDR1 LNHDA, CDR2 SQIVND (reference sequence). CDR3 in DNA: TGTGCCAGTAGTATTGGGGCAGCAAATGAAAAACTGTTTTTT. Protein sequence: CASSIGAANEKLFF.

This sequence joins TRBV28 and TRBJ2-1; a weak D match, TRBD1 (6 bases). Trimming took off 6 bases at V and 0 bases at J, with 24 bases between the two ends. The V gene's germline CDR1 is MDHEN and CDR2 SYDVKM. The CDR3 consists of 19 residues. The CDR3 reads CASSPTGVGALSSYNEQFF. For the CDR3, the DNA is TGTGCCAGCAGCCCTACCGGGGTGGGGGCCCTTAGCTCCTACAATGAGCAGTTCTTC.

The chain uses TRBV7-9 and TRBJ1-5; 8 nucleotides agree with TRBD1. Per the germline V gene, CDR1 is SEHNR and CDR2 is FQNEAQ (reference sequence). The CDR3 is 15 residues long. The trim removed 5 bases at V and 4 bases at J, leaving 7 bases unmatched. This chain's CDR3 is CASSLTGGSNQPQHF. The CDR3 bases are TGTGCCAGCAGCCTAACAGGGGGGAGTAATCAGCCCCAGCATTTT.

In this sample, this clone turned up a few times. The chain links TRBV9 to TRBJ2-2; D is unclear. V gave up 3 bases and J gave up 6 bases, with 9 bases separating them. The CDR3 is 13 residues long. Germline values: CDR1 SGDLS, CDR2 YYNGEE. CDR3 nucleotides: TGTGCCAGCAGCGCCGTTATGTCCGGGGAGCTGTTTTTT. This translates into CASSAVMSGELFF.

V is TRBV2 and J is TRBJ1-4, with 9 bases fitting TRBD1. Trimming at V came to 6 bases and at J to 7 bases, leaving 6 bases not matched to a gene. Per germline, CDR1 SNHLY and CDR2 FYNNEI. The CDR3 runs 14 residues. The CDR3 DNA sequence: TGTGCCAGCAGACAGGGGGCGGGGAGTGAAAAACTGTTTTTT. Residues: CASRQGAGSEKLFF. Filled out from reference TRBV2 and TRBJ1-4, the complete variable domain reads EPEVTQTPSHQVTQMGQEVILRCVPISNHLYFYWYRQILGQKVEFLVSFYNNEISEKSEIFDDQFSVERPDGSNFTLKIRSTKLEDSAMYFCASRQGAGSEKLFFGSGTQLSVL.

The CDR3 sequence is CASSDLTDTQYF. CDR3 coding DNA: TGCGCCAGCAGCGACCTCACAGATACGCAGTATTTT. The chain links TRBV5-1 to TRBJ2-3; D not certain. The CDR3 is 12 amino acids. Germline CDR1 reads SGHRS; CDR2 reads YFSETQ. The V and J ends lost 4 bases and 2 bases respectively, with 5 bases between them.

V gene TRBV5-1 combines with J gene TRBJ1-3; unclear D gene. CDR3 size: 13 residues. The ends were cut back, 4 bases at V and 0 bases at J, with 5 bases in the middle. Germline V gene data show CDR1 as SGHRS and CDR2 as YFSETQ. CDR3 loop: CASSPSSGNTIYF. The DNA of the CDR3 is TGCGCCAGCAGCCCGAGCTCTGGAAACACCATATATTTT.

The rearrangement joins TRBV2 to TRBJ2-1; 7 bases align to TRBD2. V shed 3 bases and J 3 bases; nucleotides not matched to a gene: 5. CDR1 SNHLY and CDR2 FYNNEI come from the germline V gene. This CDR3 is built from 15 residues. The CDR3 region has the DNA TGTGCCAGCAGTGAGGGCGGGAGCATCTACAATGAGCAGTTCTTC. Residues: CASSEGGSIYNEQFF. Full variable domain (remainder filled in from reference TRBV2 and TRBJ2-1): EPEVTQTPSHQVTQMGQEVILRCVPISNHLYFYWYRQILGQKVEFLVSFYNNEISEKSEIFDDQFSVERPDGSNFTLKIRSTKLEDSAMYFCASSEGGSIYNEQFFGPGTRLTVL.

The rearrangement joins TRBV6-5 to TRBJ1-3, with TRBD1 as a possible D gene (6 bases). CDR3 length: 14 residues. The V and J ends lost 5 bases and 2 bases respectively, with 10 bases between them. Germline V lookup: CDR1 MNHEY, CDR2 SVGAGI. The CDR3 protein is CASSAGATGNTIYF. The CDR3 DNA follows: TGTGCCAGCAGTGCAGGGGCTACTGGAAACACCATATATTTT.

This sequence joins TRBV19 and TRBJ2-5; TRBD2 matches 13 bases. The germline V gene encodes CDR1 LNHDA and CDR2 SQIVND (reference sequence). The CDR3 contains 15 residues. V shed 6 bases, J shed 3 bases, and the junction held 4 bases outside the gene matches. In DNA form, the CDR3 reads TGTGCCAGTAGCCGGACTAGCGGGAGTGAAGAGACCCAGTACTTC. This translates into CASSRTSGSEETQYF.

V and J are TRBV28 and TRBJ1-2, with D tentatively TRBD1 (5 bases). The CDR3 totals 14 residues. Looked up from germline, CDR1 is MDHEN and CDR2 is SYDVKM. Trimming left V 1 base short and J 6 bases short, with 12 bases between. The CDR3 loop reads CASSLSGGRNGYTF. For the CDR3, the DNA is TGTGCCAGCAGTTTATCGGGGGGACGTAATGGCTACACCTTC.

The chain recombines TRBV10-3 with TRBJ1-3; D possibly corresponds to TRBD1 (6 bases). Between the trimmed V and J ends, which lost 7 bases and 0 bases, there was a span of 13 bases. The CDR3 has 15 residues. Germline CDR1 and CDR2: ENHRY and SYGVKD. The CDR3 DNA reads TGTGCCATCAATAATGGGGACATCTCTGGAAACACCATATATTTT. Translating it yields CAINNGDISGNTIYF.

This chain uses TRBV4-2 with TRBJ2-5, with 11 bases that match TRBD2. V was clipped by 0 bases and J by 5 bases; unmatched bases: 11. Germline CDR1 reads LGHNA; CDR2 reads YNFKEQ. This CDR3 spans 18 amino acids. In DNA, the CDR3 is TGTGCCAGCAGCCAAGATTCGATAGCGGGGGGGCGCAGGGAGACCCAGTACTTC. Protein: CASSQDSIAGGRRETQYF.

This clone was detected only a few times. This chain joins TRBV11-2 and TRBJ1-1; D is unclear. Trimming pared 2 bases from V and 5 bases from J, leaving 9 bases between. Germline values: CDR1 SGHAT, CDR2 FQNNGV. CDR3 size: 13 residues. In DNA, the CDR3 is TGTGCCAGCAGCTTAACAGTGGGGACTGAAGCTTTCTTT. Translating it yields CASSLTVGTEAFF.

The chain employs TRBV5-4 and TRBJ2-5; D might be TRBD2 (6 bases). V lost 4 bases to trimming and J lost 1 base, with 14 bases between them. Per the germline V gene, CDR1 is SGHNT and CDR2 is YYREEE (reference sequence). The CDR3 runs to 15 residues. For the CDR3, the DNA is TGTGCCAGCAGCAGCCCGCGGGAACCCCAAGAGACCCAGTACTTC. Protein sequence: CASSSPREPQETQYF.

This clone was seen more than once but under ten times. This chain connects TRBV30 to TRBJ2-1; 12 nucleotides align to TRBD1. Germline-derived CDR1 and CDR2 are GTSNPN and SVGIG (reference sequence). V shed 3 bases and J 1 base; nucleotides not matched to a gene: 1. The CDR3 contains 15 residues. The CDR3 DNA follows: TGTGCCTGGAGGGGACAGGGGGCTTCCTACAATGAGCAGTTCTTC. Its protein product is CAWRGQGASYNEQFF. The full variable domain, in which reference TRBV30 and TRBJ2-1 provide the parts outside the CDR3, is SQTIHQWPATLVQPVGSPLSLECTVEGTSNPNLYWYRQAAGRGLQLLFYSVGIGQISSEVPQNLSASRPQDRQFILSSKKLLLSDSGFYLCAWRGQGASYNEQFFGPGTRLTVL.

The chain is built from TRBV7-9 and TRBJ2-2; tentatively, D is TRBD2 (6 bases). This CDR3 comprises 12 residues. Germline CDR1 and CDR2: SEHNR and FQNEAQ (reference sequence). In nucleotides, the CDR3 is TGTGCGGGAGGCGCGAACACCGGGGAGCTGTTTTTT. Amino acid sequence: CAGGANTGELFF.

The CDR3 sequence is CASSADGRGGEKLFF. Written as DNA, the CDR3 is TGTGCCAGCAGTGCCGACGGCAGGGGAGGAGAAAAACTGTTTTTT. The chain employs TRBV2 and TRBJ1-4; weak D call: TRBD1 (6 bases). The V end lost 4 bases, the J end lost 8 bases, and 17 bases lay between the germline ends. This CDR3 comprises 15 residues. The germline V gene encodes CDR1 SNHLY and CDR2 FYNNEI.